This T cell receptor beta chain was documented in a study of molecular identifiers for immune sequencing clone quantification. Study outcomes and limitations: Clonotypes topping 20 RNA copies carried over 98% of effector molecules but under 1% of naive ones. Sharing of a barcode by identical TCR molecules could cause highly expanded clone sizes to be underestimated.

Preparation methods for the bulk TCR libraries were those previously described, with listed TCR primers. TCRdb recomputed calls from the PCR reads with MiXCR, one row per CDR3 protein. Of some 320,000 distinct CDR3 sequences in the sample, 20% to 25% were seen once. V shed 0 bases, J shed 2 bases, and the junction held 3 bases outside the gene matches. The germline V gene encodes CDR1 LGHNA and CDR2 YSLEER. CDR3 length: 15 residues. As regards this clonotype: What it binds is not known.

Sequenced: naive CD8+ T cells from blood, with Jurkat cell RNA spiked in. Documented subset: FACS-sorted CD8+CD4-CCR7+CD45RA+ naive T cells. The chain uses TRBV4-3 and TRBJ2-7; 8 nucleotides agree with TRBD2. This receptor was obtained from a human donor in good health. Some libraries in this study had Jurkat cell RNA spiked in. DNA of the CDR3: TGCGCCAGCAGCCAAGATTCCGGGAGGGCCTACGAGCAGTACTTC. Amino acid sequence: CASSQDSGRAYEQYF.